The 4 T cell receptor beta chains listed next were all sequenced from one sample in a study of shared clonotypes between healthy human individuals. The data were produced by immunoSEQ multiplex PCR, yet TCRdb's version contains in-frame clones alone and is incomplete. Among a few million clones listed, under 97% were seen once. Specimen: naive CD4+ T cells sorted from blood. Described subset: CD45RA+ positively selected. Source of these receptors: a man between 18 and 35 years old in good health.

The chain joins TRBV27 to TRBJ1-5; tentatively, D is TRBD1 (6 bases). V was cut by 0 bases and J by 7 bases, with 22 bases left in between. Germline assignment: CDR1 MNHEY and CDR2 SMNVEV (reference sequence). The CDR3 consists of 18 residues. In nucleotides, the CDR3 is TGTGCCAGCAGTTTATCTCGGGGTAGGGAGGACAGATTCCAGCCCCAGCATTTT. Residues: CASSLSRGREDRFQPQHF.

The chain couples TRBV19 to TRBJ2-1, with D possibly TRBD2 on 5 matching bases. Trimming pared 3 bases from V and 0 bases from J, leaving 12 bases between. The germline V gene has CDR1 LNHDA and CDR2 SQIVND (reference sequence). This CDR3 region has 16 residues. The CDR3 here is CASSIGVSSSYNEQFF. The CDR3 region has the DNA TGTGCCAGTAGTATCGGGGTGAGCAGCTCCTACAATGAGCAGTTCTTC.

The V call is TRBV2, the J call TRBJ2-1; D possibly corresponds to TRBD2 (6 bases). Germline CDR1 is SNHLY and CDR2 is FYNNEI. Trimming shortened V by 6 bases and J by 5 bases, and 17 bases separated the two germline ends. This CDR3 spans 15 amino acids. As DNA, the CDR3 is TGTGCCAGCAGCGCCGACGGGACTGCACACAATGAGCAGTTCTTC. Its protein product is CASSADGTAHNEQFF.

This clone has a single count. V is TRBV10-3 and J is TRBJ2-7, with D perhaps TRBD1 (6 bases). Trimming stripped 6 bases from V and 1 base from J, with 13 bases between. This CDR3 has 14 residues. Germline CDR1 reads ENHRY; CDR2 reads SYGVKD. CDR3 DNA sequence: TGTGCCATCAGCACAGGGCAGGTTTCCTACGAGCAGTACTTC. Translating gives CAISTGQVSYEQYF.